These 24 T cell receptor beta chains were sequenced from one sample in a study of T cells in Graves' hyperthyroidism and ophthalmopathy. Amplified TCR beta CDR3 regions derived from RNA transcripts. The HTBI set primed first-round TCR CDR3 RT-PCR. TCRdb re-analysed the multiplex PCR reads in MiXCR, keeping a single row per CDR3 protein. This table has hundreds of thousands of distinct CDR3 sequences, less than 25% appearing once. The sequencing sample was made of blood. The receptors stem from a woman younger than 45 with Graves' ophthalmopathy.

This clonotype was detected a few times. Here the CDR3 reads CSASIPTGSEQYF. The CDR3 DNA reads TGCAGTGCTAGTATCCCGACAGGTAGCGAGCAGTACTTC. This rearrangement joins TRBV20-1 to TRBJ2-7; D may be TRBD1 (6 bases). This CDR3 spans 13 amino acids. With 3 bases removed from V and 6 bases from J, the gap between germline ends came to 15 bases. Germline V gene lookup returns CDR1 DFQATT and CDR2 SNEGSKA (reference sequence).

This clonotype has ten or more counts. CDR3 DNA: TGTGCCAGCAGCACTCAAGAGGACAGGGTACCCGAGCAGTACTTC. Translation: CASSTQEDRVPEQYF. The chain has TRBV7-2 and TRBJ2-7, with 8 positions matching TRBD1. Germline CDR1 SGHTA, CDR2 FQGNSA. V lost 5 bases and J lost 6; bases outside the gene matches: 12. This CDR3 region has 15 residues. The whole variable domain, filled in from reference TRBV7-2 and TRBJ2-7, reads GAGVSQSPSNKVTEKGKDVELRCDPISGHTALYWYRQSLGQGLEFLIYFQGNSAPDKSGLPSDRFSAERTGGSVSTLTIQRTQQEDSAVYLCASSTQEDRVPEQYFGPGTRLTVT.

The chain is built from TRBV5-1 and TRBJ1-1; D remains ambiguous. Germline V gene sequence: CDR1 SGHRS, CDR2 YFSETQ. The CDR3 length is 13 residues. V lost 0 bases, J lost 4 bases, and 7 bases lay in between. The CDR3, as DNA: TGCGCCAGCAGCTTGGCAGAAATCACTGAAGCTTTCTTT. This encodes CASSLAEITEAFF.

This clonotype was counted ten times or more. V is TRBV20-1 and J is TRBJ1-1, with D possibly TRBD1 on 6 matching bases. Germline V gene sequence: CDR1 DFQATT, CDR2 SNEGSKA (reference sequence). The CDR3 length is 12 residues. The CDR3 bases are TGCGGACCCGGACAGAGGGACACTGAAGCTTTCTTT. Translating it yields CGPGQRDTEAFF.

This clonotype was recorded at least ten times. The J gene is TRBJ1-3, the V gene TRBV6-2 or TRBV6-3; D ambiguous. CDR1 is MNHEY, CDR2 SVGEGT, per germline. The CDR3 contains 15 residues. Trimming took off 2 bases at V and 0 bases at J, with 8 bases between the two ends. CDR3 sequence reads: CASSYPGSSGNTIYF. CDR3 DNA: TGTGCCAGCAGTTACCCAGGAAGCTCTGGAAACACCATATATTTT.

The DNA for the CDR3 is TGTGCCATCGGACAGCTTTCTGGAAACACCATATATTTT. It codes for CAIGQLSGNTIYF. The rearrangement links TRBV10-3 to TRBJ1-3; D possibly corresponds to TRBD1 (6 bases). Germline V CDR1 and CDR2: ENHRY, SYGVKD. There are 13 residues in the CDR3. The V end lost 8 bases, the J end lost 1 base, and 9 bases lay between the germline ends.

This clonotype came up many times. The chain has TRBV19 and TRBJ1-1; D ambiguous. Trimming left V 7 bases short and J 0 bases short, with 18 bases between. There are 16 residues in the CDR3. Germline-derived CDR1 and CDR2 are LNHDA and SQIVND (reference sequence). The CDR3 here is CASTTTYEAMNTEAFF. The CDR3 DNA sequence: TGTGCCAGTACCACGACATACGAAGCCATGAACACTGAAGCTTTCTTT.

This clonotype has at least ten counts. The chain is built from TRBV27 and TRBJ1-6; D not resolved. V lost 7 bases, J lost 7 bases, and 14 bases lay in between. This CDR3 spans 14 amino acids. Germline loops: CDR1 MNHEY, CDR2 SMNVEV (reference sequence). The CDR3 protein is CASTITASNSPLHF. The CDR3 DNA reads as TGTGCCAGCACAATAACAGCGTCCAATTCACCCCTCCACTTT.

The chain uses TRBV20-1 and TRBJ2-5; possibly TRBD2 for D (5 bases). This CDR3 comprises 13 residues. Germline values: CDR1 DFQATT, CDR2 SNEGSKA (reference sequence). Trimming cost V 3 bases and J 2 bases, with 10 bases left between them. CDR3 region: CSASFLAQETQYF. The CDR3 bases are TGCAGTGCTAGTTTTCTAGCTCAAGAGACCCAGTACTTC.

This clonotype was counted many times. V and J are TRBV12-3 or TRBV12-4 and TRBJ1-5; 9 bases map to TRBD1. The CDR3 consists of 15 residues. V lost 4 bases, J lost 5 bases, and 6 bases stayed unmatched. The CDR3 DNA sequence: TGTGCCAGCAGTTATCGGGACAGGGCGGATCAGCCCCAGCATTTT. This translates into CASSYRDRADQPQHF.

This clonotype was recorded many times. J is TRBJ1-2 and V is TRBV27; no clear D. This CDR3 region has 15 residues. V was shortened by 6 bases and J by 4 bases, with 18 bases between the two germline ends. Germline-derived CDR1 and CDR2 are MNHEY and SMNVEV (reference sequence). In nucleotides, the CDR3 is TGTGCCAGCAGACCCGACCTAGGAGGAGGCTATGGCTACACCTTC. Translated: CASRPDLGGGYGYTF.

This clonotype was seen only a few times. In nucleotides, the CDR3 is TGTGCCAGCAGTGAAGTGGGGACAGCGAATACAGATACGCAGTATTTT. Its protein product is CASSEVGTANTDTQYF. The V and J genes are TRBV2 and TRBJ2-3, with 7 bases lining up with TRBD1. CDR1 SNHLY and CDR2 FYNNEI come from the germline V gene. The CDR3 is made up of 16 amino acids. Trimming removed 1 base from V and 3 bases from J; junction bases left unmatched: 7.

This clonotype was observed many times. At one end, the junction sequence differs from germline, possibly due to a read error. The rearrangement links TRBV2 to TRBJ2-7; D gene unclear. In germline, CDR1 is SNHLY, CDR2 FYNNEI. The CDR3 has 11 amino acids. The CDR3 sequence is CASSDYASLSF. CDR3 sequence (DNA): TGTGCCAGCAGTGATTATGCATCCCTGTCTTTC.

This clonotype has only a few counts. The chain links TRBV14 to TRBJ2-4, with D maybe TRBD1 (6 bases). The CDR3 sequence is 17 residues long. Germline CDR1 and CDR2: SGHDN and FVKESK. Trimming shortened V by 3 bases and J by 2 bases, and 17 bases separated the two germline ends. CDR3 sequence: CASSQSQGVRTKNIQYF. DNA of the CDR3: TGTGCCAGCAGCCAGTCACAGGGAGTTCGAACCAAAAACATTCAGTACTTC.

This clonotype was counted many times. The genes are TRBV7-2 and TRBJ2-7; D not certain. CDR1 is SGHTA and CDR2 is FQGNSA in the germline V gene. There are 15 residues in the CDR3. Trimming cost V 1 base and J 3 bases, with 13 bases left between them. The CDR3 DNA follows: TGTGCCAGCAGCTTAGGTTCCGGATTTGTCTACGAGCAGTACTTC. It specifies CASSLGSGFVYEQYF.

This clonotype has a count of ten or more. V usage is TRBV15 and J usage is TRBJ1-2; possible D gene TRBD1, 5 bases. Germline assignment: CDR1 LNHNV and CDR2 YYDKDF (reference sequence). The CDR3 length is 14 residues. Between the trimmed V and J ends, which lost 3 bases and 8 bases, there was a span of 16 bases. The CDR3 coding sequence is TGTGCCACCAGCAGGGCCCAGGGACTCGGAGGCTACACCTTC. Amino acids: CATSRAQGLGGYTF.

This clonotype was observed at least ten times. The rearrangement uses TRBV4-3 and TRBJ1-1; D is possibly TRBD1 (6 bases). Trimming removed 6 bases at V and 0 bases at J, with 29 bases between. This CDR3 spans 20 amino acids. The germline V gene has CDR1 LGHNA and CDR2 YSLEER. CDR3: CASRSPYTTAIQGMNTEAFF. DNA for the CDR3: TGCGCCAGCAGGTCCCCATATACGACAGCGATACAGGGAATGAACACTGAAGCTTTCTTT.

This clonotype was counted ten times or more. The chain joins TRBV29-1 to TRBJ2-7, with 8 positions matching TRBD1. The V segment lost 6 bases and the J segment 5 bases; nucleotides outside the gene matches: 6. The CDR3 totals 12 residues. The V gene's germline CDR1 is SQVTM and CDR2 ANQGSEA. CDR3 region: CSVTEQGDEQYF. The CDR3 nucleotides are TGCAGCGTAACCGAACAGGGGGACGAGCAGTACTTC.

This clonotype was detected ten times or more. The chain carries TRBV6-1 and TRBJ2-3; D is unresolved. CDR1 is MNHNS and CDR2 is SASEGT in the germline V gene. Trimming removed 2 bases from V and 2 bases from J, with 5 bases in between. The CDR3 is made up of 13 amino acids. CDR3 residues: CASSEQDTDTQYF. In DNA form, the CDR3 reads TGTGCCAGCAGTGAACAGGACACAGATACGCAGTATTTT.

The table lists this clonotype with many counts. The chain couples TRBV10-3 to TRBJ2-5; maybe TRBD2 (6 bases). Germline-derived CDR1 and CDR2 are ENHRY and SYGVKD. This CDR3 region has 14 residues. V was trimmed by 8 bases and J by 2 bases, leaving 15 bases between them. CDR3 residues: CAIGGSGRQETQYF. In DNA form, the CDR3 reads TGTGCCATCGGGGGGTCGGGACGACAAGAGACCCAGTACTTC.

In this sample, this clonotype turned up a few times. The J gene is TRBJ1-3, the V gene TRBV9, with TRBD1 as a possible D gene (6 bases). The V and J ends lost 0 bases and 4 bases respectively, with 14 bases between them. The CDR3 consists of 16 residues. Germline V gene lookup returns CDR1 SGDLS and CDR2 YYNGEE. The CDR3 loop is CASSVASSGTGNTIYF. The CDR3, as DNA: TGTGCCAGCAGCGTAGCGTCATCCGGGACAGGAAACACCATATATTTT.

This clonotype was counted at least ten times. The chain recombines TRBV4-1 with TRBJ2-5; 7 bases line up with TRBD1. Trimming cost V 2 bases and J 5 bases; bases outside gene matches: 5. This CDR3 comprises 14 residues. Germline V gene lookup returns CDR1 MGHRA and CDR2 YSYEKL. CDR3 in DNA: TGCGCCAGCAGCCAAACGACAGGGTCGGAGACCCAGTACTTC. It translates to CASSQTTGSETQYF.

In its sample, this clonotype was seen many times. V and J are TRBV29-1 and TRBJ2-5; maybe TRBD1 (6 bases). This CDR3 has 12 amino acids. The ends were cut back, 5 bases at V and 0 bases at J, with 7 bases in the middle. Germline loops: CDR1 SQVTM, CDR2 ANQGSEA. The CDR3 loop is CSVRDNQETQYF. In nucleotides, the CDR3 is TGCAGCGTTCGGGACAACCAAGAGACCCAGTACTTC.

In this sample, this clonotype turned up a few times. CDR3 DNA sequence: TGTGCCAGCAGACAGGGTAATATACAGGGTAACACTGAAGCTTTCTTT. Protein product: CASRQGNIQGNTEAFF. This chain connects TRBV27 to TRBJ1-1, with D tentatively TRBD1 (6 bases). This CDR3 spans 16 amino acids. Germline V lookup: CDR1 MNHEY, CDR2 SMNVEV (reference sequence). Trimming took off 6 bases at V and 2 bases at J, with 19 bases between the two ends.